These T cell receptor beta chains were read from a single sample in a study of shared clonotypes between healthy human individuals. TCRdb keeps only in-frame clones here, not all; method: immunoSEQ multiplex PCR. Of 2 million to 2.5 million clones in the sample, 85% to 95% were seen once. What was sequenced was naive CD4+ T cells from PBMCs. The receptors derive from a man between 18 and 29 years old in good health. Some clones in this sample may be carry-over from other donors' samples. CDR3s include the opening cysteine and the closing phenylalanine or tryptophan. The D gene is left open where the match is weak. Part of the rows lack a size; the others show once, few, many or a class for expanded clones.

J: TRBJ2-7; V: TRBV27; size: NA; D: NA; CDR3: CASSGTVSSYEQYF; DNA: TGTGCCAGCAGCGGAACGGTAAGCTCCTACGAGCAGTACTTC
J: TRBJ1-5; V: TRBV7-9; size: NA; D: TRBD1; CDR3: CASSLGTGGMNQPQHF; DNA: TGTGCCAGCAGCTTAGGTACAGGGGGCATGAATCAGCCCCAGCATTTT
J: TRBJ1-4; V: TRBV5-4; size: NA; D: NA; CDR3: CASSSGADTNEKLFF; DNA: TGTGCCAGCAGCTCGGGGGCCGACACTAATGAAAAACTGTTTTTT
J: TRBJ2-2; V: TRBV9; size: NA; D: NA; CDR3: CASSVGRVGTGELFF; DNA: TGTGCCAGCAGCGTAGGGCGGGTGGGCACCGGGGAGCTGTTTTTT
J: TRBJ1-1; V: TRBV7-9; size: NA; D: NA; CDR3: CASSLAPGMNTEAFF; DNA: TGTGCCAGCAGCTTAGCCCCAGGCATGAACACTGAAGCTTTCTTT
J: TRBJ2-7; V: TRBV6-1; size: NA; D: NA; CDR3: CASSISRDYEQYF; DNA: TGTGCCAGCTCTATAAGTAGAGACTACGAGCAGTACTTC
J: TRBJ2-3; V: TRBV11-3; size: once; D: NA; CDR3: CASSLGRADTQYF; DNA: TGTGCCAGCAGCTTAGGCAGGGCAGATACGCAGTATTTT
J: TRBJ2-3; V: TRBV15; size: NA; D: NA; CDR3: CATREGFDTQYF; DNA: TGTGCCACCAGGGAGGGTTTTGATACGCAGTATTTT
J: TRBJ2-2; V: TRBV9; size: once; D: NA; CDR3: CASSVEGTTGELFF; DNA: TGTGCCAGCAGCGTAGAGGGGACCACCGGGGAGCTGTTTTTT
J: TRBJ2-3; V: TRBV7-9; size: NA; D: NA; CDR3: CASSRTRGNTDTQYF; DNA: TGTGCCAGCAGCAGGACACGGGGGAACACAGATACGCAGTATTTT
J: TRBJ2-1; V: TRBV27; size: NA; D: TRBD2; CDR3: CASRTSGRALSVNEQFF; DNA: TGTGCCAGCCGGACTAGCGGGAGGGCCCTTTCGGTCAATGAGCAGTTCTTC
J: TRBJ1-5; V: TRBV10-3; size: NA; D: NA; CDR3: CAIKERAGGNQPQHF; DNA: TGTGCCATCAAAGAACGGGCGGGAGGCAATCAGCCCCAGCATTTT
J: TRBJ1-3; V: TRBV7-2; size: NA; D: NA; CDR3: CASSLMSQATSGNTIYF; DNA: TGTGCCAGCAGCTTAATGTCCCAGGCCACCTCTGGAAACACCATATATTTT
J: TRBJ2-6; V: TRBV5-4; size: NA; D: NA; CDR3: CASSRQAFSGANVLTF; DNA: TGTGCCAGCAGTAGGCAGGCCTTCTCTGGGGCCAACGTCCTGACTTTC
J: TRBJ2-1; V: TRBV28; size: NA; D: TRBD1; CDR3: CASSGPGTGPNEQFF; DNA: TGTGCCAGCAGCGGCCCCGGGACAGGGCCCAATGAGCAGTTCTTC
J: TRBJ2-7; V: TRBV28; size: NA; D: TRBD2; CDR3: CASSLAGGLYEQYF; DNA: TGTGCCAGCAGTTTAGCGGGAGGCCTCTACGAGCAGTACTTC
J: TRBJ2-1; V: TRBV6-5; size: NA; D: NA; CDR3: CASSYSKYNEQFF; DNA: TGTGCCAGCAGTTACTCGAAATATAATGAGCAGTTCTTC
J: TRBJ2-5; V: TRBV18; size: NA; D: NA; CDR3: CASSPPGGETQYF; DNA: TGTGCCAGCTCACCACCTGGGGGGGAGACCCAGTACTTC
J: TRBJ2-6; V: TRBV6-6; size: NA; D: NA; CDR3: CASSPWGAPGANVLTF; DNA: TGTGCCAGCAGTCCGTGGGGGGCGCCTGGGGCCAACGTCCTGACTTTC
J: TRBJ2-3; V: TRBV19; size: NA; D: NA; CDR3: CASSTTDTQYF; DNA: TGTGCCAGTAGTACGACAGATACGCAGTATTTT
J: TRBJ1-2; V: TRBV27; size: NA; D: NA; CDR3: CASSSSRVEVGYTF; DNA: TGTGCCAGCAGTTCATCCAGGGTAGAGGTTGGCTACACCTTC
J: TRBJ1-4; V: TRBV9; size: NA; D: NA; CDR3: CASSAQGNANEKLFF; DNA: TGTGCCAGCAGCGCCCAGGGTAATGCTAATGAAAAACTGTTTTTT
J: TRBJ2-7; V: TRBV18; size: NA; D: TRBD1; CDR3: CASSPPSVGQGAEQYF; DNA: TGTGCCAGCTCACCACCGTCTGTGGGACAGGGGGCCGAGCAGTACTTC
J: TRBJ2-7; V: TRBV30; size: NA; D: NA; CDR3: CAWGPWGGEQYF; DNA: TGTGCCTGGGGGCCGTGGGGAGGCGAGCAGTACTTC
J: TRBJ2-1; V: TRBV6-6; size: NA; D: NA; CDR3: CASKRDTGTNEQFF; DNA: TGTGCCAGCAAACGGGACACGGGGACCAATGAGCAGTTCTTC
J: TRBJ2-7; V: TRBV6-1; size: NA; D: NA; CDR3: CASSTYEQYF; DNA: TGTGCCAGCAGCACCTACGAGCAGTACTTC
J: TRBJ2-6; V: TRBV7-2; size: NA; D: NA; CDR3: CASSPAGHSGANVLTF; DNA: TGTGCCAGCAGCCCCGCCGGACACTCTGGGGCCAACGTCCTGACTTTC
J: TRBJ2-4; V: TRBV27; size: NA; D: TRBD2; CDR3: CASSFPHNSAGGLGNIQYF; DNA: TGTGCCAGCAGTTTCCCCCACAACTCAGCGGGAGGCTTGGGAAACATTCAGTACTTC
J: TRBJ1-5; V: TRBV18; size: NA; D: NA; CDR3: CASSPIKSGLHSNQPQHF; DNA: TGTGCCAGCTCGCCTATTAAATCGGGCTTACATAGCAATCAGCCCCAGCATTTT
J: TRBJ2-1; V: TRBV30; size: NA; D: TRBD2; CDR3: CAWSPRPGRGSGIGLHNEQFF; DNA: TGTGCCTGGAGTCCGCGACCCGGGAGGGGTAGCGGGATTGGTCTACACAATGAGCAGTTCTTC